This T cell receptor beta chain was found in a study of somatic mutations in cytotoxic T cells in rheumatoid arthritis. The CDR3 sequence is 14 residues long. The germline V gene encodes CDR1 SGHVS and CDR2 FQNEAQ. The ends were cut back, 2 bases at V and 2 bases at J, with 9 bases in the middle. The method was immunoSEQ multiplex PCR; TCRdb's version includes in-frame clones alone and lacks a portion of them. This table has more than 25,000 clones, over 80% appearing once. The sequenced sample consisted of CD8+ T cells sorted from blood. The chain couples TRBV7-8 to TRBJ1-1, with a tentative D call TRBD1 (5 bases). This receptor was taken from a man in his fifties in good health. CDR3 nucleotides: TGTGCCAGCAGCTTACGGACACCTAACACTGAAGCTTTCTTT. Translation: CASSLRTPNTEAFF.